What follows describes a single T cell receptor beta chain. Its matching antigen is unknown. V gave up 4 bases and J gave up 2 bases; unmatched junction bases: 9. This CDR3 is 15 amino acids long. From germline, CDR1 is SGHRS and CDR2 YFSETQ. These data originate in a study of CD8+ T cells in alopecia areata. Study-wide background: Treated patients took oral tofacitinib at 5 to 10 mg twice daily. Study-level points and caveats: Greater clonality was observed in lesional scalp samples, especially alopecia totalis/universalis, versus normal scalp. Besides other cells, scalp samples also yield sequences of resident alphabeta T cells from normal skin.

Extracted RNA was reverse transcribed, and the resulting cDNA served as sequencing template. The data were produced by immunoSEQ multiplex PCR, yet TCRdb's version contains in-frame clones alone and is incomplete. Of around 140,000 clones in the sample, about 47% were seen once. This specimen was CD8+ T cells sorted from blood, taken at week 0. The TCR sequence derives from a human donor with alopecia areata. The chain is built from TRBV5-1 and TRBJ2-7; 7 nucleotides align to TRBD1. The CDR3 region has the DNA TGCGCCAGCAGCAGCCGGGACAGTGTAGCCTACGAGCAGTACTTC. Translating it yields CASSSRDSVAYEQYF.